One sample yielded the 21 T cell receptor beta chains listed below, sequenced in a study of CD8+ T cells in alopecia areata. The treatment: oral pan-JAK inhibitor, 5-10 mg twice daily. RNA extraction was followed by reverse transcription into cDNA, which acted as the sequencing template. Only in-frame clones appear in the TCRdb table, and some are missing; sequencing was by immunoSEQ multiplex PCR. Of about 220,000 clones listed, about 50% are singletons. The input for sequencing was CD4+ T cells sorted from blood, taken at week 4, from a patient treated with tofacitinib. Receptor source: a human donor with alopecia areata.

The V call is TRBV30, the J call TRBJ1-5, with D hard to call. V was pared by 2 bases and J by 1 base, with 9 bases between. Germline V gene data show CDR1 as GTSNPN and CDR2 as SVGIG (reference sequence). The length of the CDR3 is 14 residues. CDR3 coding DNA: TGTGCCTGGAGTTCTACAGCCAGCAATCAGCCCCAGCATTTT. Encoded protein: CAWSSTASNQPQHF. The variable domain in full, completed from reference TRBV30 and TRBJ1-5, reads SQTIHQWPATLVQPVGSPLSLECTVEGTSNPNLYWYRQAAGRGLQLLFYSVGIGQISSEVPQNLSASRPQDRQFILSSKKLLLSDSGFYLCAWSSTASNQPQHFGDGTRLSIL.

The chain combines TRBV10-3 with TRBJ2-5; 9 bases map to TRBD1. Gene TRBJ2-7 matches the end of the DNA better, so the J call may be wrong. The CDR3 consists of 13 residues. The germline V gene encodes CDR1 ENHRY and CDR2 SYGVKD. The CDR3: CATGTGLSYEQYF. In DNA, the CDR3 is TGTGCCACAGGGACAGGGCTCTCCTACGAGCAGTACTTC.

This sequence joins TRBV6-5 and TRBJ2-3; no clear D gene. This CDR3 is 11 amino acids long. The germline gives CDR1 MNHEY, CDR2 SVGAGI. V was pared by 2 bases and J by 6 bases, with 3 bases between. The CDR3 nucleotides are TGTGCCAGCAGTTACGGTGATACGCAGTATTTT. Translation: CASSYGDTQYF.

V is TRBV6-5 and J is TRBJ2-7; 8 nucleotides agree with TRBD1. Germline V gene sequence: CDR1 MNHEY, CDR2 SVGAGI. The V and J ends lost 8 bases and 6 bases, in that order; junction bases with no gene match: 6. The CDR3 runs 12 residues. The CDR3 DNA sequence: TGTGCCAGCTGGACAGGGTCTACCGAGCAGTACTTC. Amino acids: CASWTGSTEQYF.

The chain recombines TRBV4-1 with TRBJ2-7; D is perhaps TRBD1 or TRBD2 (5 bases each). The CDR3 runs to 15 residues. Trimming took off 0 bases at V and 3 bases at J, with 12 bases between the two ends. CDR1 is MGHRA, CDR2 YSYEKL, per germline. The CDR3 DNA reads TGCGCCAGCAGCCAAGAAATACGGGGCAGCTACGAGCAGTACTTC. It yields the protein CASSQEIRGSYEQYF.

CDR3 coding DNA: TGTGCCTGGAGTGTACAGGGAGGGGATGAAGCTTTCTTT. It codes for CAWSVQGGDEAFF. This sequence joins TRBV30 and TRBJ1-1, with a tentative D call TRBD1 (6 bases). This CDR3 is built from 13 residues. Looked up from germline, CDR1 is GTSNPN and CDR2 is SVGIG (reference sequence). Trimming removed 0 bases from V and 7 bases from J, with 12 bases in between.

The chain employs TRBV29-1 and TRBJ2-1, with D hard to call. Per the germline V gene, CDR1 is SQVTM and CDR2 is ANQGSEA. The V end was cut by 4 bases, the J end by 10 bases, with 5 bases between. The CDR3 consists of 9 residues. For the CDR3, the DNA is TGCAGCGTTGTCCCCGAGCAGTTCTTC. Residues: CSVVPEQFF.

As to this clone: The sample holds other DNA sequences that translate to the same CDR3. This sequence joins TRBV30 and TRBJ1-5; D gene ambiguous. Trimming pared 1 base from V and 0 bases from J, leaving 4 bases between. Germline-derived CDR1 and CDR2 are GTSNPN and SVGIG (reference sequence). This CDR3 comprises 13 residues. CDR3 nucleotide sequence: TGTGCCTGGAGTGATTATAGCAATCAGCCCCAGCATTTT. Protein product: CAWSDYSNQPQHF.

This clone was counted a few times. The V and J genes are TRBV15 and TRBJ1-1; TRBD1 might be the D (6 bases). The CDR3 extends over 14 amino acids. Per the germline V gene, CDR1 is LNHNV and CDR2 is YYDKDF (reference sequence). With 4 bases removed from V and 7 bases from J, the gap between germline ends came to 16 bases. This chain's CDR3 is CATSTERGQYEAFF. As DNA, the CDR3 is TGTGCCACCAGCACCGAACGCGGACAGTATGAAGCTTTCTTT.

This chain connects TRBV29-1 to TRBJ1-4; 7 bases are a match to TRBD1. The CDR3 is 13 residues long. Germline lookup yields CDR1 SQVTM and CDR2 ANQGSEA. Trimming took 5 bases from V and 8 from J; bases not matched to a gene: 8. CDR3 protein: CSVTDRVGEKLFF. In DNA form, the CDR3 reads TGCAGCGTTACCGACAGGGTCGGGGAAAAACTGTTTTTT.

The chain is built from TRBV29-1 and TRBJ2-5, with a weak D call TRBD2 (5 bases). The J call may be wrong; the DNA end is better matched by TRBJ2-7. The CDR3 runs 11 residues. CDR1 and CDR2 from the germline V gene are SQVTM and ANQGSEA. This chain's CDR3 is CSVVGAYEQYF. The CDR3 DNA follows: TGCAGCGTTGTCGGGGCCTACGAGCAGTACTTC.

The chain links TRBV27 to TRBJ2-7, with 7 bases aligning to TRBD1. CDR1 is MNHEY, CDR2 SMNVEV, per germline (reference sequence). This CDR3 is built from 14 residues. V gave up 0 bases and J gave up 3 bases; unmatched junction bases: 2. This CDR3 is CASSLSGGGYEQYF. The CDR3 DNA reads TGTGCCAGCAGTTTATCAGGGGGCGGCTACGAGCAGTACTTC.

This clone showed up just a few times. The chain uses TRBV11-3 and TRBJ2-1, with D tentatively TRBD2 (5 bases). CDR1 is SGHNT, CDR2 YENEEA, per germline. The CDR3 length is 18 residues. Trimming removed 1 base from V and 6 bases from J, with 22 bases in between. CDR3 sequence reads: CASSLAGGWAKGSNEQFF. The CDR3, as DNA: TGTGCCAGCAGCTTAGCGGGCGGGTGGGCCAAGGGTTCCAATGAGCAGTTCTTC.

This clone was counted between two and nine times. The rearrangement links TRBV16 to TRBJ1-1; no definite D call. Trimming removed 4 bases from V and 2 bases from J, with 11 bases in between. The CDR3 extends over 14 amino acids. CDR1 and CDR2 (germline): KGHSY, FQNENV. The CDR3 region is CASSPQDANTEAFF. In DNA form, the CDR3 reads TGTGCCAGCAGCCCACAAGACGCTAACACTGAAGCTTTCTTT. The full variable domain, with the rest looked up from reference TRBV16 and TRBJ1-1, is GEEVAQTPKHLVRGEGQKAKLYCAPIKGHSYVFWYQQVLKNEFKFLISFQNENVFDETGMPKERFSAKCLPNSPCSLEIQATKLEDSAVYFCASSPQDANTEAFFGQGTRLTVV.

This chain joins TRBV5-1 and TRBJ2-7; D not resolved. The CDR3 totals 14 residues. V lost 9 bases and J lost 6, with 22 bases in between. Germline V lookup: CDR1 SGHRS, CDR2 YFSETQ. CDR3 nucleotides: TGCGCCACCGGAGCCGGGCCAGAATCCATCGAGCAGTACTTC. This gives the protein CATGAGPESIEQYF. The full variable domain, in which reference TRBV5-1 and TRBJ2-7 provide the parts outside the CDR3, is KAGVTQTPRYLIKTRGQQVTLSCSPISGHRSVSWYQQTPGQGLQFLFEYFSETQRNKGNFPGRFSGRQFSNSRSEMNVSTLELGDSALYLCATGAGPESIEQYFGPGTRLTVT.

The gene calls are TRBV2 and TRBJ2-6; D not certain. Trimming took 8 bases from V and 1 from J, leaving 6 bases between them. This CDR3 is 13 amino acids long. Germline V gives CDR1 SNHLY, CDR2 FYNNEI. As DNA, the CDR3 is TGTGCCAGCGTCCTGTCTGGGGCCAACGTCCTGACTTTC. Its protein is CASVLSGANVLTF. Variable domain in full (rest from reference TRBV2 and TRBJ2-6): EPEVTQTPSHQVTQMGQEVILRCVPISNHLYFYWYRQILGQKVEFLVSFYNNEISEKSEIFDDQFSVERPDGSNFTLKIRSTKLEDSAMYFCASVLSGANVLTFGAGSRLTVL.

This clone has ten or more counts. The V call is TRBV14, the J call TRBJ2-3; tentative D call: TRBD1 (6 bases). CDR1 and CDR2 (germline): SGHDN, FVKESK. V was shortened by 4 bases and J by 1 base, with 6 bases between the two germline ends. The CDR3 covers 13 residues. This chain's CDR3 is CASSRGRTDTQYF. The CDR3 DNA is TGTGCCAGCAGCCGGGGGCGCACAGATACGCAGTATTTT.

This clone was seen more than once but under ten times. The V and J genes are TRBV5-6 and TRBJ1-2; a weak D match, TRBD1 (5 bases). This CDR3 has 13 residues. Germline values: CDR1 SGHDT, CDR2 YYEEEE. V lost 4 bases and J lost 4, with 11 bases in between. The CDR3 protein is CASSPRTTYGYTF. In nucleotides, the CDR3 is TGTGCCAGCAGCCCCCGGACAACCTATGGCTACACCTTC.

The chain recombines TRBV29-1 with TRBJ1-1, with TRBD1 as a possible D gene (5 bases). Germline V gene sequence: CDR1 SQVTM, CDR2 ANQGSEA. The germline V and J ends were trimmed by 4 bases and 8 bases, with 20 bases remaining between them. This CDR3 is 14 amino acids long. CDR3 sequence reads: CSVGTRGSIAEAFF. The DNA of the CDR3 is TGCAGCGTTGGGACCCGGGGCTCAATCGCCGAAGCTTTCTTT.

This clone has just a few counts. V usage is TRBV5-4 and J usage is TRBJ2-7; TRBD1 aligns across 9 bases. This CDR3 contains 14 residues. Germline trimming cut 3 bases from V and 5 bases from J; bases unmatched to any gene: 6. CDR1 and CDR2 (germline): SGHNT, YYREEE (reference sequence). The CDR3 DNA sequence: TGTGCCAGCAGCTACGGACAGGGGAGGGACGAGCAGTACTTC. Its translation is CASSYGQGRDEQYF. The full variable domain, rest sourced from reference TRBV5-4 and TRBJ2-7, is ETGVTQSPTHLIKTRGQQVTLRCSSQSGHNTVSWYQQALGQGPQFIFQYYREEENGRGNFPPRFSGLQFPNYSSELNVNALELDDSALYLCASSYGQGRDEQYFGPGTRLTVT.

The CDR3 protein is CASSEVGVYEQFF. CDR3 DNA: TGTGCCAGCAGTGAAGTGGGTGTGTATGAGCAGTTCTTC. The V and J genes are TRBV2 and TRBJ2-1, with D unresolved. Germline loops: CDR1 SNHLY, CDR2 FYNNEI. The CDR3 spans 13 residues. V was pared by 1 base and J by 8 bases, with 9 bases between.